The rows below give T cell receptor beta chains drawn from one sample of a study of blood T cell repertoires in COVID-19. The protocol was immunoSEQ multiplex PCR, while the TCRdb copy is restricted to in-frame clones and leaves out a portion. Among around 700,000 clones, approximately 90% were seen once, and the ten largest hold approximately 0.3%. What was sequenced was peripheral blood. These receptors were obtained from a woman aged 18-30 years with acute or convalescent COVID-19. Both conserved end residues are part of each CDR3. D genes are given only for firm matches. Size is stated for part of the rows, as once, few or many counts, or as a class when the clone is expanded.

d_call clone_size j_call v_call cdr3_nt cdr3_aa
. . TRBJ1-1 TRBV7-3 TGTGCCAGCAGCTTAACGGGGGAGGGATACACTGAAGCTTTCTTT CASSLTGEGYTEAFF
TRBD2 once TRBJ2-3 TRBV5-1 TGCGCCAGCAGCTCCGGAAGCGGGGGGATTAGCACAGATACGCAGTATTTT CASSSGSGGISTDTQYF
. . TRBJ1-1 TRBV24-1 TGTGCCACCAGTGATTACAGGAACACTGAAGCTTTCTTT CATSDYRNTEAFF
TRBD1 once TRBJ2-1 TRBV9 TGTGCCAGCACCATAGGACAGGGGTCCTCCTACAATGAGCAGTTCTTC CASTIGQGSSYNEQFF
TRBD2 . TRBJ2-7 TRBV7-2 TGTGCCAGCAGCTTAGGGGGGGGTTTAGCGTACGAGCAGTACTTC CASSLGGGLAYEQYF
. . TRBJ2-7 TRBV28 TGTGCCAGCGGGGATTTCGGGACTTCCTACGAGCAGTACTTC CASGDFGTSYEQYF
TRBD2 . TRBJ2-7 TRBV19 TGTGCCAGTAGTTTGGCGGGGGTCTCCTACGAGCAGTACTTC CASSLAGVSYEQYF
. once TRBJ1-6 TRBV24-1 TGTGCCACCAGTGACAACAGAAATTCACCCCTCCACTTT CATSDNRNSPLHF
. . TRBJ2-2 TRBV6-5 TGTGCCAGCAGTTACCTGCTAGCTGGTACCGGGGAGCTGTTTTTT CASSYLLAGTGELFF
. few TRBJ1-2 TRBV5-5 TGTGCCAGCAGCCCGGGTTCTCTATATGGCTACACCTTC CASSPGSLYGYTF
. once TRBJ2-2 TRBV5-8 TGTGCCAGCAGCCCCTGGGAGGGGGGCCACACCGGGGAGCTGTTTTTT CASSPWEGGHTGELFF
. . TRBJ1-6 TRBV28 TGTGCCAGCAGTGCCGGGCAGTCGGGGAATTCACCCCTCCACTTT CASSAGQSGNSPLHF
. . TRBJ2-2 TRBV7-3 TGTGCCAGCAGCCCAGGCCGCAGGGTCCCCGGGGAGCTGTTTTTT CASSPGRRVPGELFF
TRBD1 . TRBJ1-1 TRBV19 TGTGCCAGTACTCGAGACAGGGATTGGGTATACACTGAAGCTTTCTTT CASTRDRDWVYTEAFF
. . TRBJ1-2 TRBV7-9 TGTGCCAGCAGCCCTGGACAGCCCTATGGCTACACCTTC CASSPGQPYGYTF
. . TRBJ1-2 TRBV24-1 TGTGCCACCAGTGATTCAACAGGGATCTATGGCTACACCTTC CATSDSTGIYGYTF
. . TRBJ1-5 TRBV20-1 TGCAGTGCTAGTGGCGGAGACGGTCGTCAGCAGCCCCAGCATTTT CSASGGDGRQQPQHF
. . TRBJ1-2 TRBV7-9 TGTGCCAGCAGCCTACAGGGATTCCATGGCTACACCTTC CASSLQGFHGYTF
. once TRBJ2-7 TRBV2 TGTGCCGCCGGGGATGTCTACGAGCAGTACTTC CAAGDVYEQYF
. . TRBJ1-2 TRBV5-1 TGCGCCAGCAGCTTTGAGAGGGGAGGTTATGGCTACACCTTC CASSFERGGYGYTF
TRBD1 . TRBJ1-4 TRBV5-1 TGCGCCAGCACCCAGACAGGGGATGAAAAACTGTTTTTT CASTQTGDEKLFF
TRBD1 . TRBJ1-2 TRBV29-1 TGCAGCGTTCCCCCTGTGACAGGGAGCTATGGCTACACCTTC CSVPPVTGSYGYTF
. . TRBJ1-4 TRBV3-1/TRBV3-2 TGTGCCAGCAGAAGGAGGGACGATGAGGAAAAACTGTTTTTT CASRRRDDEEKLFF
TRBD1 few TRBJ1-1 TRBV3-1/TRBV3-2 TGTGCCAGCAGCCCCCCGACAGGGGCCAACACTGAAGCTTTCTTT CASSPPTGANTEAFF
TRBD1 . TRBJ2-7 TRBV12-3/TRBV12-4 TGTGCCAGCAGTCGGGACAGTCCCTACGAGCAGTACTTC CASSRDSPYEQYF
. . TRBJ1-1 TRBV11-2 TGTGCCAGCAGGAAGTGGAACAGTAACTTGAACACTGAAGCTTTCTTT CASRKWNSNLNTEAFF
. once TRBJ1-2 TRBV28 TGTGCCAGCACTCTAAGCAGGCGTTACTATGGCTACACCTTC CASTLSRRYYGYTF
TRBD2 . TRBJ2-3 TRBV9 TGTGCCAGCAGCGAACGGGGGGTTGGTAGGGATACGCAGTATTTT CASSERGVGRDTQYF
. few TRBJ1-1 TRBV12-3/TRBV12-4 TGTGCCAGCAGCCAAGCTCAGGGCACTGAAGCTTTCTTT CASSQAQGTEAFF